Below are 21 T cell receptor beta chains sequenced from a single sample in a study of T cell responses to AZD1222 COVID-19 vaccine (dated by TCRdb to about 2021). The library was generated by the immunoSEQ multiplex PCR assay. TCRdb holds this immuneACCESS table with in-frame rearrangements only. Some clones are missing; in checked studies, unresolved V genes explain under half, and the rest has no known cause. This sample comprises about 83,000 clones, approximately 87% of them detected only once. The ten biggest clones cover roughly 4.5% of the sample. According to the study, the label for this sample's time point signals: baseline before first vaccination. The sample's treatment or condition label, in plain terms: meningococcal conjugate vaccine given as trial control. The sequencing here drew on peripheral blood, taken on day 0 of MenACWY control vaccination. These receptors came from an adult in good health.

This chain links TRBV11-1 with TRBJ2-7; D is undetermined. This CDR3 is built from 15 residues. The V end was cut by 2 bases, the J end by 0 bases, with 11 bases between. From germline, CDR1 is SGHAT and CDR2 FQDESV (reference sequence). The DNA for the CDR3 is TGTGCCAGCAGCTTATTCGGAGCCAACTCCTACGAGCAGTACTTC. This sequence encodes CASSLFGANSYEQYF.

This chain joins TRBV27 and TRBJ1-6; 9 nucleotides align to TRBD1. This CDR3 comprises 15 residues. The germline V gene encodes CDR1 MNHEY and CDR2 SMNVEV (reference sequence). The V gene end was trimmed by 6 bases and the J gene end by 8 bases; junction bases not matched to a gene: 8. The CDR3 DNA sequence: TGTGCCAGCAGCCAGAACAGGGGGCTCGATTCACCCCTCCACTTT. Encoded protein: CASSQNRGLDSPLHF.

This rearrangement joins TRBV15 to TRBJ2-1; 7 positions agree with TRBD2. The CDR3 contains 14 residues. Germline V gives CDR1 LNHNV, CDR2 YYDKDF (reference sequence). V gave up 5 bases and J gave up 7 bases; unmatched junction bases: 8. For the CDR3, the DNA is TGTGCCACCAGCTCCATGACTAGCCGGAATGAGCAGTTCTTC. Amino acid sequence: CATSSMTSRNEQFF. The full variable domain, completed using reference TRBV15 and TRBJ2-1, is DAMVIQNPRYQVTQFGKPVTLSCSQTLNHNVMYWYQQKSSQAPKLLFHYYDKDFNNEADTPDNFQSRRPNTSFCFLDIRSPGLGDTAMYLCATSSMTSRNEQFFGPGTRLTVL.

The chain uses TRBV19 and TRBJ2-1, with D possibly TRBD2 on 5 matching bases. The CDR3 covers 11 residues. Deletions cut 6 bases from V and 8 bases from J, with 8 bases between. Germline V gene lookup returns CDR1 LNHDA and CDR2 SQIVND (reference sequence). The CDR3 here is CASSRGYEQFF. The CDR3 DNA sequence: TGTGCCAGTAGCCGAGGGTATGAGCAGTTCTTC.

The chain employs TRBV19 and TRBJ1-5, with 8 bases lining up with TRBD1. There are 16 residues in the CDR3. Germline V gene sequence: CDR1 LNHDA, CDR2 SQIVND (reference sequence). The V and J ends lost 9 bases and 2 bases, in that order; junction bases with no gene match: 12. CDR3 nucleotide sequence: TGTGCCAGCCTCCAGGACAGGGCCCCCGGCAATCAGCCCCAGCATTTT. Protein sequence: CASLQDRAPGNQPQHF.

V usage is TRBV9 and J usage is TRBJ1-4; D not certain. The CDR3 runs 16 residues. Trimming stripped 0 bases from V and 0 bases from J, with 9 bases between. Germline V gene data show CDR1 as SGDLS and CDR2 as YYNGEE. Written as DNA, the CDR3 is TGTGCCAGCAGCGTAGAGGGCAGATCAACTAATGAAAAACTGTTTTTT. Protein: CASSVEGRSTNEKLFF.

This clone came up once. The chain uses TRBV4-3 and TRBJ2-1; 9 positions match TRBD2. Trimming cost V 1 base and J 0 bases; bases outside gene matches: 10. This CDR3 is built from 19 residues. CDR1 and CDR2 from the germline V gene are LGHNA and YSLEER. The CDR3 loop reads CASSQGFMTSGSSYNEQFF. DNA of the CDR3: TGCGCCAGCAGCCAAGGTTTTATGACTAGCGGAAGCTCCTACAATGAGCAGTTCTTC.

The chain carries TRBV6-5 and TRBJ2-7, with D uncertain. V lost 7 bases, J lost 1 base, and 11 bases lay in between. The germline CDR1 and CDR2 sequences are MNHEY and SVGAGI. The CDR3 covers 13 residues. The CDR3 DNA reads as TGTGCCAGCAAACGACTGGTATCCTACGAGCAGTACTTC. This codes for CASKRLVSYEQYF.

The chain has TRBV28 and TRBJ1-4, with D possibly TRBD1 on 5 matching bases. Germline V gene data show CDR1 as MDHEN and CDR2 as SYDVKM. The V end lost 6 bases, the J end lost 0 bases, and 8 bases lay between the germline ends. This CDR3 region has 14 residues. The CDR3 DNA follows: TGTGCCAGCAGCTCAGGGTCAACTAATGAAAAACTGTTTTTT. Translating gives CASSSGSTNEKLFF.

The chain recombines TRBV11-2 with TRBJ2-5; either TRBD1 or TRBD2 may supply D (5 bases each). Trimming pared 5 bases from V and 5 bases from J, leaving 15 bases between. The length of the CDR3 is 14 residues. CDR1 is SGHAT and CDR2 is FQNNGV in the germline V gene. CDR3 loop: CASSPMGRRETQYF. Written as DNA, the CDR3 is TGTGCCAGCAGCCCAATGGGACGTCGGGAGACCCAGTACTTC.

This sequence joins TRBV18 and TRBJ2-7; 11 nucleotides line up with TRBD2. This CDR3 has 16 residues. Germline values: CDR1 KGHSH, CDR2 LQKENI. With V trimmed by 5 bases and J by 4 bases, 10 bases remained unmatched. The CDR3 region is CASSTSLAGGGYEQYF. The CDR3 bases are TGTGCCAGCTCAACCTCTTTAGCGGGAGGGGGTTACGAGCAGTACTTC.

The V gene is TRBV5-6, the J gene TRBJ1-1; D remains unclear. Germline V gene lookup returns CDR1 SGHDT and CDR2 YYEEEE. The CDR3 has 12 residues. V shed 0 bases and J shed 8 bases, with 8 bases lying between them. The CDR3 is CASSLDPTEAFF. The CDR3 nucleotides read TGTGCCAGCAGCTTGGACCCGACAGAAGCTTTCTTT.

This chain links TRBV6-5 with TRBJ1-1; TRBD1 might be the D (6 bases). The V gene lost 10 bases and the J gene lost 3 bases, with 15 bases spanning the gap. Germline CDR1 reads MNHEY; CDR2 reads SVGAGI. This CDR3 spans 13 amino acids. The CDR3 sequence: CAIRRQADTEAFF. The CDR3 DNA reads TGTGCCATACGCCGACAGGCGGACACTGAAGCTTTCTTT.

This chain links TRBV28 with TRBJ1-1; 8 nucleotides agree with TRBD1. The ends lost 7 bases at V and 5 bases at J; junction bases unmatched: 9. The CDR3 runs 14 residues. From germline, CDR1 is MDHEN and CDR2 SYDVKM. The CDR3 DNA reads TGTGCCAGCACTTCAGGACAGGGAGGGACTGAAGCTTTCTTT. Amino acid sequence: CASTSGQGGTEAFF.

The chain couples TRBV15 to TRBJ1-5, with a tentative D call TRBD1 (5 bases). V was trimmed by 3 bases and J by 0 bases, leaving 18 bases between them. The CDR3 contains 18 residues. CDR1 is LNHNV and CDR2 is YYDKDF in the germline V gene (reference sequence). The CDR3 DNA sequence: TGTGCCACCAGCAGCGGGGACGGACTAGCTCATAGCAATCAGCCCCAGCATTTT. Its translation is CATSSGDGLAHSNQPQHF.

The V call is TRBV28, the J call TRBJ2-7; no firm D call. Between the trimmed V and J ends, which lost 8 bases and 4 bases, there was a span of 21 bases. Germline CDR1 reads MDHEN; CDR2 reads SYDVKM. The CDR3 covers 15 residues. CDR3 in amino acids: CASLTKASAHYEQYF. The DNA for the CDR3 is TGTGCCAGCCTTACGAAGGCATCTGCACATTACGAGCAGTACTTC.

The chain combines TRBV7-2 with TRBJ2-7, with a weak D call TRBD2 (6 bases). V was cut by 3 bases and J by 1 base, with 10 bases left in between. The CDR3 has 14 amino acids. The germline gives CDR1 SGHTA, CDR2 FQGNSA. Here the CDR3 reads CASSLQRVSYEQYF. In DNA form, the CDR3 reads TGTGCCAGCAGCTTGCAGCGGGTGTCCTACGAGCAGTACTTC.

J is TRBJ2-1 and V is TRBV28; D is perhaps TRBD1 or TRBD2 (5 bases each). The CDR3 runs to 14 residues. Trimming removed 6 bases at V and 12 bases at J, with 21 bases between. Germline CDR1 and CDR2: MDHEN and SYDVKM. The CDR3 DNA is TGTGCCAGCAGCCAACTCCCCGGGACCCTCGGGCAGTTCTTC. Translating gives CASSQLPGTLGQFF.

The CDR3 DNA reads as TGTGCCAGTAGCGAACAGGGTGGAAATTCACCCCTCCACTTT. Protein: CASSEQGGNSPLHF. J is TRBJ1-6 and V is TRBV19; D may be TRBD1 (6 bases). From germline, CDR1 is LNHDA and CDR2 SQIVND (reference sequence). The V gene lost 6 bases and the J gene lost 7 bases, with 13 bases spanning the gap. The CDR3 totals 14 residues.

The genes are TRBV6-5 and TRBJ1-2, with unresolved D. V was trimmed by 10 bases and J by 7 bases, leaving 10 bases between them. In germline, CDR1 is MNHEY, CDR2 SVGAGI. The CDR3 contains 10 residues. The DNA for the CDR3 is TGTGCCACCGTAAAGGGTGGCTACACCTTC. This sequence encodes CATVKGGYTF.

The V and J genes are TRBV4-1 and TRBJ1-5; possibly TRBD1 for D (5 bases). This CDR3 is 14 amino acids long. Per germline, CDR1 MGHRA and CDR2 YSYEKL. V lost 6 bases to trimming and J lost 5 bases, with 14 bases between them. The CDR3 DNA reads as TGCGCCAGCAGTTTACTAACAGGTGATCAGCCCCAGCATTTT. This encodes CASSLLTGDQPQHF.